The clone carrying this T cell receptor (beta chain) showed up just a few times. The treatment was: 15 Gy SBRT to primary tumor, nephrectomy 4 weeks later. This sample was taken from a study of radiation and T cells in renal cell carcinoma. Assay used: immunoSEQ multiplex PCR; TCRdb lists only in-frame clones, some missing. The sample comprises some 9,700 clones, about three fifths of which are singletons, and 15% to 20% rests with the top ten. Here the sequenced sample was tumor tissue, taken from a patient whose treatment included radiotherapy and nephrectomy. The sequence was obtained from a man aged 60-69 years with renal cell carcinoma.

The chain's CDR3 is CASRRLDRNTEAFF. CDR3 bases: TGTGCCAGCAGGCGCCTAGACAGGAACACTGAAGCTTTCTTT. This chain connects TRBV28 to TRBJ1-1, with TRBD1 as a possible D gene (5 bases). V shed 6 bases and J shed 1 base, with 12 bases lying between them. CDR1 is MDHEN, CDR2 SYDVKM, per germline. This CDR3 is built from 14 residues.